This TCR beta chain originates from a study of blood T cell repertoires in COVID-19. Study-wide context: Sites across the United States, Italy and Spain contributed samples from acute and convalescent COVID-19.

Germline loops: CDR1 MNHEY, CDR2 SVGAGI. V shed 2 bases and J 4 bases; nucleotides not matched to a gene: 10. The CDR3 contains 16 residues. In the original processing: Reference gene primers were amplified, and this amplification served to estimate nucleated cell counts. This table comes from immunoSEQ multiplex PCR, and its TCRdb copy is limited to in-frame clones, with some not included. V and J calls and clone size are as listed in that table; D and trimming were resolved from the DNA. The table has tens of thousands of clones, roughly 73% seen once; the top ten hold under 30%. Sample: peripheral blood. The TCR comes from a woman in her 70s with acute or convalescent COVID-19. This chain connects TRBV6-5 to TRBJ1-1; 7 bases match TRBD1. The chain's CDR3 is CASSYANRGRGTEAFF. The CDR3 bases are TGTGCCAGCAGTTACGCGAACAGGGGACGAGGCACTGAAGCTTTCTTT.